The 18 T cell receptor beta chains reported below all come from one sample, sequenced in a study of T cell responses to AZD1222 COVID-19 vaccine. The repertoire was sequenced with immunoSEQ multiplex PCR; TCRdb's copy has only in-frame clones and lacks some. The data show under 130,000 clones, 87% seen once. Sequences were derived from peripheral blood, sampled 28 days after the second AZD1222 dose. The source of these receptors is an adult who received the AZD1222 COVID-19 vaccine.

The chain couples TRBV4-1 to TRBJ1-3, with a possible D match to TRBD1 (5 bases). The CDR3 spans 14 residues. The V gene's germline CDR1 is MGHRA and CDR2 YSYEKL. V lost 6 bases to trimming and J lost 0 bases, with 9 bases between them. The CDR3 DNA is TGCGCCAGCAGACCCACAGGCTCTGGAAACACCATATATTTT. Translating gives CASRPTGSGNTIYF.

V gene TRBV6-5 combines with J gene TRBJ1-1; D remains unclear. This CDR3 is built from 15 residues. Germline V CDR1 and CDR2: MNHEY, SVGAGI. V lost 0 bases to trimming and J lost 2 bases, with 10 bases between them. CDR3 nucleotides: TGTGCCAGCAGTTACTCGATACAGAGAAACACTGAAGCTTTCTTT. It encodes CASSYSIQRNTEAFF.

This chain uses TRBV7-9 with TRBJ2-3; D unclear. The length of the CDR3 is 12 residues. V was clipped by 1 base and J by 4 bases, with 3 bases between them. Germline CDR1 and CDR2: SEHNR and FQNEAQ (reference sequence). CDR3 DNA sequence: TGTGCCAGCAGCTTAGTCCCAGATACGCAGTATTTT. Its translation is CASSLVPDTQYF.

The chain carries TRBV2 and TRBJ1-1; 7 bases agree with TRBD1. The germline V gene encodes CDR1 SNHLY and CDR2 FYNNEI. The CDR3 is 14 amino acids. J was trimmed by 1 base and V by 6 bases; bases with no gene match: 5. In nucleotides, the CDR3 is TGTGCCAGCAGCCCGGACAGGCAGAACACTGAAGCTTTCTTT. Amino acids: CASSPDRQNTEAFF.

The chain couples TRBV5-1 to TRBJ2-4, with D hard to call. This CDR3 is built from 15 residues. Per germline, CDR1 SGHRS and CDR2 YFSETQ. V lost 3 bases, J lost 3 bases, and 13 bases lay in between. For the CDR3, the DNA is TGCGCCAGCAGCTCCGAGGAACTGGTCAAAAACATTCAGTACTTC. Its protein is CASSSEELVKNIQYF.

The chain couples TRBV28 to TRBJ1-2, with D unclear. V gave up 2 bases and J gave up 2 bases, with 6 bases separating them. The V gene's germline CDR1 is MDHEN and CDR2 SYDVKM. The CDR3 covers 13 residues. The CDR3 region is CASSLSKNYGYTF. The CDR3, as DNA: TGTGCCAGCAGTTTAAGCAAGAACTATGGCTACACCTTC.

This chain uses TRBV3-1 (or the pseudogene TRBV3-2) with TRBJ1-1; tentatively, D is TRBD1 (5 bases). This CDR3 comprises 14 residues. V was shortened by 1 base and J by 10 bases, with 16 bases between the two germline ends. Germline-derived CDR1 and CDR2 are LGHDT and YNNKEL (reference sequence). In DNA form, the CDR3 reads TGTGCCAGCAGCCAAGGGAACGGGGCAGTAGTAGCTTTCTTT. This encodes CASSQGNGAVVAFF.

The CDR3 bases are TGTGCCAGCAGCCAAGGCGCGGGACTAGGCTATGAGCAGTTCTTC. It encodes CASSQGAGLGYEQFF. The chain joins TRBV3-1 (or the pseudogene TRBV3-2) to TRBJ2-1; 8 bases line up with TRBD2. CDR1 and CDR2 from the germline V gene are LGHDT and YNNKEL (reference sequence). Losses at the gene ends were 1 base for V and 8 bases for J; bases not matched to a gene: 7. The CDR3 extends over 15 amino acids.

The chain carries TRBV5-1 and TRBJ2-5; 7 nucleotides match TRBD2. V lost 3 bases and J lost 7; bases outside the gene matches: 9. The CDR3 extends over 14 amino acids. CDR1 is SGHRS and CDR2 is YFSETQ in the germline V gene. In DNA, the CDR3 is TGCGCCAGCAGCTCCGGGGACTTAGCGGGGACCCAGTACTTC. Amino acid sequence: CASSSGDLAGTQYF.

The chain recombines TRBV4-2 with TRBJ2-2, with 11 bases matching TRBD1. V shed 3 bases and J 4 bases; nucleotides not matched to a gene: 1. The germline V gene encodes CDR1 LGHNA and CDR2 YNFKEQ. The CDR3 loop spans 15 amino acids. This CDR3 is CASSHGTGGTGELFF. CDR3 in DNA: TGTGCCAGCAGCCATGGGACAGGGGGCACCGGGGAGCTGTTTTTT.

This clone was counted once. The chain couples TRBV24-1 to TRBJ1-2; 11 bases align to TRBD1. V gave up 6 bases and J gave up 7 bases; unmatched junction bases: 9. Germline V gives CDR1 KGHDR, CDR2 SFDVKD. The CDR3 is 15 residues long. The CDR3 bases are TGTGCCACCAGTCAAGGACAGGGGGCATTTTTTGGCTACACCTTC. This translates into CATSQGQGAFFGYTF.

This clone was found a few times. The chain uses TRBV4-1 and TRBJ2-3, with TRBD2 matching 12 bases. The trim removed 6 bases at V and 4 bases at J, leaving 20 bases unmatched. This CDR3 spans 20 amino acids. Germline CDR1 and CDR2: MGHRA and YSYEKL. In DNA, the CDR3 is TGCGCCAGCAGTCCGGGCGGGGCCGGGACTAGCGGGTTAAGGGCAGATACGCAGTATTTT. Translating it yields CASSPGGAGTSGLRADTQYF.

V is TRBV30 and J is TRBJ1-6, with 8 bases matching TRBD1. CDR3 length: 14 amino acids. CDR1 and CDR2 from the germline V gene are GTSNPN and SVGIG (reference sequence). V dropped 5 bases and J dropped 4; count of bases not matched to a gene: 4. The CDR3, as DNA: TGTGCCTGGGGGACAGGCGAATATAATTCACCCCTCCACTTT. It translates to CAWGTGEYNSPLHF.

The table lists this clone with a few counts. This sequence joins TRBV28 and TRBJ2-7; D is possibly TRBD1 (6 bases). CDR3 length equals 12 residues. V was cut by 6 bases and J by 3 bases, with 9 bases left in between. Germline V gives CDR1 MDHEN, CDR2 SYDVKM. The DNA of the CDR3 is TGTGCCAGCAGCAACAGGGTCTACGAGCAGTACTTC. Amino acids: CASSNRVYEQYF.

V gene TRBV7-9 combines with J gene TRBJ1-1; D possibly corresponds to TRBD1 (5 bases). Trimming took off 2 bases at V and 3 bases at J, with 16 bases between the two ends. In germline, CDR1 is SEHNR, CDR2 FQNEAQ (reference sequence). The CDR3 sequence is 16 residues long. CDR3: CASSLSHPGVDTEAFF. DNA of the CDR3: TGTGCCAGCAGCTTAAGTCACCCGGGGGTTGACACTGAAGCTTTCTTT.

The genes are TRBV2 and TRBJ2-3; D is unresolved. Between the trimmed V and J ends, which lost 7 bases and 6 bases, there was a span of 23 bases. The CDR3 extends over 16 amino acids. Germline V CDR1 and CDR2: SNHLY, FYNNEI. The CDR3 is CASNHALSPTHDTQYF. Written as DNA, the CDR3 is TGTGCCAGCAACCACGCACTATCCCCAACACATGATACGCAGTATTTT. The full variable domain, rest sourced from reference TRBV2 and TRBJ2-3, is EPEVTQTPSHQVTQMGQEVILRCVPISNHLYFYWYRQILGQKVEFLVSFYNNEISEKSEIFDDQFSVERPDGSNFTLKIRSTKLEDSAMYFCASNHALSPTHDTQYFGPGTRLTVL.

This clone was recorded only once. The J gene is TRBJ1-5, the V gene TRBV6-5; D unclear. Germline CDR1 is MNHEY and CDR2 is SVGAGI. The length of the CDR3 is 12 residues. Trimming took 2 bases from V and 5 from J, leaving 4 bases between them. CDR3 DNA sequence: TGTGCCAGCAGTTACAGGGATCAGCCCCAGCATTTT. Its translation: CASSYRDQPQHF.

The rearrangement links TRBV30 to TRBJ2-3, with 9 nucleotides matching TRBD2. The V segment lost 0 bases and the J segment 0 bases; nucleotides outside the gene matches: 10. There are 18 residues in the CDR3. Germline V lookup: CDR1 GTSNPN, CDR2 SVGIG (reference sequence). CDR3 coding DNA: TGTGCCTGGAGTGTATTTAGCGGGAGTTTCGAAAGCACAGATACGCAGTATTTT. It codes for CAWSVFSGSFESTDTQYF.